The 31 T cell receptor beta chains below were found in one sample sequenced in a study of human T cells and chemical hapten exposure. Specified time point: healthy volunteer bleed at 6 weeks. It was from unfractionated whole blood that total RNA was extracted. MiXCR, run by TCRdb on the RACE reads, gives a single entry per CDR3 protein. The profile shows tens of thousands of distinct CDR3 sequences, about 3.7% of them singletons. The sequencing sample was made of whole blood. These receptors were obtained from a human donor in good health. Some clones in this sample may be carry-over from other donors' samples.

Ten or more counts support this clonotype. The chain couples TRBV10-3 to TRBJ2-7; possibly TRBD1 or TRBD2 for D (5 bases each). CDR3 size: 17 residues. V lost 7 bases and J lost 2, with 24 bases in between. Per the germline V gene, CDR1 is ENHRY and CDR2 is SYGVKD. The CDR3 loop reads CAIKIRRDLKQTYEQYF. CDR3 sequence (DNA): TGTGCCATCAAAATCAGAAGGGACCTAAAACAGACCTACGAGCAGTACTTC.

At least ten counts were recorded for this clonotype. In nucleotides, the CDR3 is TGCAGCGTTGCCGGGACTAGCGGGACGGGTACGCAGTATTTT. It encodes CSVAGTSGTGTQYF. V usage is TRBV29-1 and J usage is TRBJ2-3; 13 nucleotides align to TRBD2. Looked up from germline, CDR1 is SQVTM and CDR2 is ANQGSEA. The CDR3 has 14 residues. Trimming took 4 bases from V and 8 from J; bases not matched to a gene: 6.

The chain carries TRBV2 and TRBJ1-1, with 8 bases that match TRBD1. The V gene's germline CDR1 is SNHLY and CDR2 FYNNEI. The CDR3 length is 16 residues. V was clipped by 7 bases and J by 0 bases; unmatched bases: 10. DNA for the CDR3: TGTGCCAGCACCGAAATAGGGACAGGTCTGAACACTGAAGCTTTCTTT. Residues: CASTEIGTGLNTEAFF.

This clonotype has a count of ten or more. The chain has TRBV29-1 and TRBJ2-7; perhaps D is TRBD1 or TRBD2 (5 bases each). CDR1 is SQVTM, CDR2 ANQGSEA, per germline. V lost 8 bases and J lost 2, with 25 bases in between. CDR3 length equals 16 residues. The CDR3 DNA sequence: TGCAGCACCGCCTCTTCAGGGTCCGGGGTAGCCTACGAGCAGTACTTC. Its translation: CSTASSGSGVAYEQYF.

There are many counts of this clonotype. V usage is TRBV6-6 and J usage is TRBJ2-2; the match to TRBD1 covers 8 bases. The CDR3 covers 14 residues. CDR1 is MNHNY and CDR2 is SVGAGI in the germline V gene (reference sequence). V was clipped by 11 bases and J by 0 bases; unmatched bases: 5. The CDR3 bases are TGTGCCGGGAAACAGGGGGCGAACACCGGGGAGCTGTTTTTT. This codes for CAGKQGANTGELFF.

This clonotype was seen at least ten times. The gene calls are TRBV30 and TRBJ2-7; D is unclear. V lost 2 bases to trimming and J lost 4 bases, with 9 bases between them. CDR1 GTSNPN and CDR2 SVGIG come from the germline V gene (reference sequence). The CDR3 sequence is 12 residues long. In DNA form, the CDR3 reads TGTGCCTGGAGTTTTGGCGTGTACGAGCAGTACTTC. Protein sequence: CAWSFGVYEQYF.

This sequence joins TRBV10-2 and TRBJ2-3; the D is unclear. Per germline, CDR1 WSHSY and CDR2 SAAADI. Deletions cut 3 bases from V and 2 bases from J, with 9 bases between. The CDR3 covers 14 residues. The CDR3 protein is CASSDKRSTDTQYF. The CDR3 DNA follows: TGCGCCAGCAGTGATAAGAGATCCACAGATACGCAGTATTTT.

Ten or more counts support this clonotype. The chain is built from TRBV3-1 and TRBJ2-7, with 7 bases lining up with TRBD1. Germline assignment: CDR1 LGHDT and CDR2 YNNKEL (reference sequence). CDR3 length equals 17 residues. Trimming took 1 base from V and 0 from J; bases not matched to a gene: 9. CDR3 in amino acids: CASSQAIQGQSSYEQYF. For the CDR3, the DNA is TGTGCCAGCAGCCAAGCCATCCAGGGACAGAGCTCCTACGAGCAGTACTTC.

This clonotype has at least ten counts. The rearrangement uses TRBV6-6 and TRBJ2-6; no reliable D call. Trimming pared 6 bases from V and 2 bases from J, leaving 11 bases between. The CDR3 is made up of 15 amino acids. The germline V gene encodes CDR1 MNHNY and CDR2 SVGAGI (reference sequence). CDR3 nucleotides: TGTGCCAGCAGGCCTGGCCGGACTGGGGCCAACGTCCTGACTTTC. This translates into CASRPGRTGANVLTF.

This clonotype was detected ten times or more. The rearrangement links TRBV28 to TRBJ2-7; tentative D call: TRBD1 (7 bases). Germline-derived CDR1 and CDR2 are MDHEN and SYDVKM. The CDR3 runs 15 residues. Trimming removed 2 bases from V and 1 base from J, with 12 bases in between. CDR3 DNA: TGTGCCAGCAGTTTAGCGGGACAGCCATCCTACGAGCAGTACTTC. Encoded protein: CASSLAGQPSYEQYF.

A few counts support this clonotype. The CDR3 here is CASSPSSADTQYF. DNA for the CDR3: TGTGCCAGCTCACCATCCTCCGCAGATACGCAGTATTTT. This sequence joins TRBV18 and TRBJ2-3; D is unclear. Germline lookup yields CDR1 KGHSH and CDR2 LQKENI. This CDR3 has 13 residues. The V and J ends lost 2 bases and 4 bases respectively, with 7 bases between them.

This clonotype was counted a few times. The rearrangement uses TRBV10-3 and TRBJ2-3; a weak D match, TRBD2 (6 bases). The germline V gene has CDR1 ENHRY and CDR2 SYGVKD. V shed 5 bases and J shed 0 bases, with 12 bases lying between them. The length of the CDR3 is 15 residues. The DNA for the CDR3 is TGTGCCATCAGTTTCTTAGCGGAAAGCACAGATACGCAGTATTTT. Amino acids: CAISFLAESTDTQYF.

This clonotype occurred many times. The rearrangement uses TRBV18 and TRBJ1-1; 10 bases agree with TRBD1. The ends lost 2 bases at V and 4 bases at J; junction bases unmatched: 4. In germline, CDR1 is KGHSH, CDR2 LQKENI. This CDR3 has 15 residues. In nucleotides, the CDR3 is TGTGCCAGCTCACCATTCAGGACAGGGGGCACTGAAGCTTTCTTT. Translating it yields CASSPFRTGGTEAFF.

This clonotype was detected many times. This chain links TRBV7-3 with TRBJ1-1, with TRBD1 identical over 10 bases. Per the germline V gene, CDR1 is SGHTA and CDR2 is FQGTGA. The length of the CDR3 is 18 residues. The trim removed 1 base at V and 0 bases at J, leaving 8 bases unmatched. The CDR3 loop is CASSLRSGTGALNTEAFF. CDR3 bases: TGTGCCAGCAGCTTAAGATCCGGGACAGGGGCCCTGAACACTGAAGCTTTCTTT.

In its sample, this clonotype was seen many times. The rearrangement joins TRBV5-5 to TRBJ2-3; tentatively, D is TRBD2 (6 bases). Germline V CDR1 and CDR2: SGHKS, YYEKEE (reference sequence). The CDR3 covers 16 residues. V lost 4 bases to trimming and J lost 4 bases, with 19 bases between them. CDR3 DNA sequence: TGTGCCAGCAGCAGGATAGCGGAGGTCATATCAGATACGCAGTATTTT. Translating it yields CASSRIAEVISDTQYF.

This clonotype was seen at least ten times. The V gene is TRBV12-3 or TRBV12-4, the J gene TRBJ2-1; D ambiguous. V lost 2 bases to trimming and J lost 1 base, with 12 bases between them. This CDR3 has 16 residues. The CDR3 DNA reads as TGTGCCAGCAGTTTAATATCTCGGGTTTCCTACAATGAGCAGTTCTTC. Its translation is CASSLISRVSYNEQFF.

This clonotype was picked up many times. The rearrangement uses TRBV6-5 and TRBJ2-2, with 9 bases fitting TRBD1. Germline assignment: CDR1 MNHEY and CDR2 SVGAGI. V lost 11 bases and J lost 2; bases outside the gene matches: 6. The CDR3 covers 14 residues. In DNA, the CDR3 is TGTGCCTCAGGGACAGGGCTCAACACCGGGGAGCTGTTTTTT. Protein product: CASGTGLNTGELFF.

As for this clonotype: A much larger clone sits a single nucleotide away, making a read error possible. The CDR3 end shows no conserved phenylalanine or tryptophan, and so a read error is likely. This chain joins TRBV9 and TRBJ1-3, with unresolved D. Germline assignment: CDR1 SGDLS and CDR2 YYNGEE. The CDR3 loop spans 15 amino acids. With 4 bases removed from V and 8 bases from J, the gap between germline ends came to 19 bases. In nucleotides, the CDR3 is TGTGCCAGCAGCAAAGGAATGGCGCCCCAGGACACCATATATTTA. It translates to CASSKGMAPQDTIYL.

This clonotype was detected once. This chain uses TRBV28 with TRBJ1-1; no firm D call. Germline assignment: CDR1 MDHEN and CDR2 SYDVKM. The V end lost 2 bases, the J end lost 8 bases, and 15 bases lay between the germline ends. This CDR3 has 14 amino acids. CDR3 amino acids: CASSLEFVGREAFF. The CDR3, as DNA: TGTGCCAGCAGTTTAGAGTTCGTAGGCAGGGAAGCTTTCTTT.

Only a few counts were recorded for this clonotype. The V call is TRBV10-2, the J call TRBJ2-2, with unresolved D. Trimming pared 7 bases from V and 0 bases from J, leaving 3 bases between. There are 12 residues in the CDR3. CDR1 WSHSY and CDR2 SAAADI come from the germline V gene. Written as DNA, the CDR3 is TGCGCCAGCACGCCGAACACCGGGGAGCTGTTTTTT. Translation: CASTPNTGELFF.

This clonotype was seen ten or more times. This rearrangement joins TRBV28 to TRBJ2-1, with 15 positions matching TRBD2. The germline V gene encodes CDR1 MDHEN and CDR2 SYDVKM. The CDR3 consists of 18 residues. V lost 5 bases and J lost 7; bases outside the gene matches: 12. CDR3 in DNA: TGTGCCAGCAGTCGAGGACTAGCGGGAGGGACGCGCGGGAATGAGCAGTTCTTC. Residues: CASSRGLAGGTRGNEQFF.

This clonotype was seen ten or more times. The V gene is TRBV5-1, the J gene TRBJ1-1; no definite D call. Deletions cut 0 bases from V and 6 bases from J, with 12 bases between. This CDR3 spans 14 amino acids. Germline V lookup: CDR1 SGHRS, CDR2 YFSETQ. The CDR3 reads CASSLVSGRSEAFF. In nucleotides, the CDR3 is TGCGCCAGCAGCTTGGTAAGCGGCAGATCTGAAGCTTTCTTT.

The chain recombines TRBV11-3 with TRBJ2-1; D is perhaps TRBD2 (5 bases). The CDR3 covers 14 residues. V was cut by 5 bases and J by 10 bases, with 18 bases left in between. CDR1 is SGHNT and CDR2 is YENEEA in the germline V gene. The CDR3 sequence is CASSPTPGFSEQFF. The DNA of the CDR3 is TGTGCCAGCAGCCCCACCCCGGGGTTCAGCGAGCAGTTCTTC.

This clonotype was detected ten times or more. V usage is TRBV28 and J usage is TRBJ2-7; the match to TRBD2 covers 7 bases. The trim removed 6 bases at V and 2 bases at J, leaving 7 bases unmatched. This CDR3 has 14 residues. In germline, CDR1 is MDHEN, CDR2 SYDVKM. The CDR3 nucleotides are TGTGCCAGCAGCGAATGGGACTATCCCTACGAGCAGTACTTC. This translates into CASSEWDYPYEQYF.

The V call is TRBV27, the J call TRBJ1-2; 7 nucleotides match TRBD1. The CDR3 is made up of 15 amino acids. CDR1 and CDR2 from the germline V gene are MNHEY and SMNVEV (reference sequence). V was clipped by 4 bases and J by 5 bases; unmatched bases: 10. For the CDR3, the DNA is TGTGCCAGCAGTTACCGGGGGGGACAGACATATGGCTACACCTTC. Protein product: CASSYRGGQTYGYTF.

At least ten counts were recorded for this clonotype. CDR3 bases: TGCAGTGCCCGAGGGCAACTCTCCTACAATGAGCAGTTCTTC. Its protein is CSARGQLSYNEQFF. V and J are TRBV20-1 and TRBJ2-1, with D tentatively TRBD2 (5 bases). CDR1 DFQATT and CDR2 SNEGSKA come from the germline V gene (reference sequence). The V end was cut by 6 bases, the J end by 0 bases, with 12 bases between. This CDR3 comprises 14 residues.

This clonotype appeared many times. V is TRBV6-6 and J is TRBJ2-1; D call uncertain. Deletions cut 4 bases from V and 9 bases from J, with 10 bases between. Germline V gives CDR1 MNHNY, CDR2 SVGAGI (reference sequence). CDR3 size: 12 residues. This CDR3 reads CASSSQLGEQFF. In DNA, the CDR3 is TGTGCCAGCAGTTCCCAGCTGGGTGAGCAGTTCTTC.

For this clonotype: This may be a read error, as it is one base from a much larger clone. The chain is built from TRBV28 and TRBJ2-3; tentatively, D is TRBD1 or TRBD2 (5 bases each). This CDR3 has 15 amino acids. From germline, CDR1 is MDHEN and CDR2 SYDVKM. The CDR3 loop reads CVSRINSGTPGVQYF. In DNA form, the CDR3 reads TGTGTCAGCAGGATAAACTCCGGGACCCCCGGCGTGCAGTATTTT.

This clonotype appeared many times. J is TRBJ1-2 and V is TRBV24-1; D gene uncertain. In germline, CDR1 is KGHDR, CDR2 SFDVKD. The CDR3 has 14 residues. V was pared by 0 bases and J by 2 bases, with 6 bases between. For the CDR3, the DNA is TGTGCCACCAGTGATTTGAGAGTGAACTATGGCTACACCTTC. Translated: CATSDLRVNYGYTF.

This clonotype was detected only a few times. The chain recombines TRBV27 with TRBJ2-5; a possible D gene is TRBD2 (5 bases). CDR3 length equals 15 residues. V lost 5 bases, J lost 6 bases, and 19 bases lay in between. Germline-derived CDR1 and CDR2 are MNHEY and SMNVEV (reference sequence). This CDR3 reads CASSAAGGEAKTQYF. CDR3 DNA sequence: TGTGCCAGCAGTGCCGCGGGCGGAGAGGCGAAGACCCAGTACTTC.

This clonotype has ten or more counts. The genes are TRBV29-1 and TRBJ2-5, with a tentative D call TRBD2 (6 bases). With 4 bases removed from V and 5 bases from J, the gap between germline ends came to 14 bases. Per the germline V gene, CDR1 is SQVTM and CDR2 is ANQGSEA. The CDR3 loop spans 13 amino acids. The DNA of the CDR3 is TGCAGCGTTGCCGGGGAGGCGGAGGAGACCCAGTACTTC. This sequence encodes CSVAGEAEETQYF. Together with reference TRBV29-1 and TRBJ2-5, the CDR3 gives the full variable domain: SAVISQKPSRDICQRGTSLTIQCQVDSQVTMMFWYRQQPGQSLTLIATANQGSEATYESGFVIDKFPISRPNLTFSTLTVSNMSPEDSSIYLCSVAGEAEETQYFGPGTRLLVL.